These 18 T cell receptor beta chains share one sample of origin, sequenced in a study of shared clonotypes between healthy human individuals. Profiling relied on immunoSEQ multiplex PCR, and the TCRdb table lists in-frame clones only, not all of them. The table records roughly 2.4 million clones, approximately 95% of them present only once. The sequenced material came from naive CD4+ T cells sorted from blood. Subset here: CD45RA+ positively selected. The receptors shown here come from a man between 18 and 29 years old in good health.

The rearrangement joins TRBV25-1 to TRBJ1-4, with D unclear. V was trimmed by 2 bases and J by 4 bases, leaving 11 bases between them. The CDR3 runs to 15 residues. Germline CDR1 reads MGHDK; CDR2 reads SYGVNS. The CDR3 loop reads CASSEPGSLNEKLFF. CDR3 DNA: TGTGCCAGCAGTGAACCGGGATCCCTTAATGAAAAACTGTTTTTT.

V usage is TRBV6-1 and J usage is TRBJ1-6; unclear D gene. In germline, CDR1 is MNHNS, CDR2 SASEGT. Trimming stripped 2 bases from V and 7 bases from J, with 6 bases between. The CDR3 contains 13 residues. CDR3 DNA: TGTGCCAGCAGTGAATTACCAAATTCACCCCTCCACTTT. Amino acids: CASSELPNSPLHF.

About this clone: Other DNA sequences in this sample translate to the same CDR3. CDR3 region: CASSGGQPQHF. The CDR3 bases are TGTGCCAGCAGTGGGGGGCAGCCCCAGCATTTT. The rearrangement uses TRBV6-1 and TRBJ1-5; D may be TRBD1 (5 bases). The V gene's germline CDR1 is MNHNS and CDR2 SASEGT. V lost 4 bases, J lost 7 bases, and 5 bases lay in between. The CDR3 sequence is 11 residues long.

This chain joins TRBV7-9 and TRBJ1-3, with 8 bases that match TRBD1. The CDR3 sequence is 15 residues long. Germline loops: CDR1 SEHNR, CDR2 FQNEAQ (reference sequence). V was clipped by 5 bases and J by 4 bases; unmatched bases: 7. The DNA for the CDR3 is TGTGCCAGCAGCAAGGACAGGGAGTCCGGAAACACCATATATTTT. Protein: CASSKDRESGNTIYF.

The chain joins TRBV29-1 to TRBJ2-2; the D gene is possibly TRBD2 (5 bases). CDR1 is SQVTM and CDR2 is ANQGSEA in the germline V gene. V lost 4 bases to trimming and J lost 5 bases, with 11 bases between them. The CDR3 is 13 residues long. The DNA of the CDR3 is TGCAGCGTTGTCGGGATCCTAACCGGGGAGCTGTTTTTT. Encoded protein: CSVVGILTGELFF.

The V call is TRBV6-5, the J call TRBJ1-3; D not resolved. V was cut by 2 bases and J by 4 bases, with 6 bases left in between. This CDR3 comprises 13 residues. The germline gives CDR1 MNHEY, CDR2 SVGAGI. In nucleotides, the CDR3 is TGTGCCAGCAGTTACGCGTCCGGAAACACCATATATTTT. Its translation is CASSYASGNTIYF.

V is TRBV6-5 and J is TRBJ1-1; unclear D gene. Trimming removed 5 bases at V and 3 bases at J, with 10 bases between. Germline V lookup: CDR1 MNHEY, CDR2 SVGAGI. The CDR3 spans 13 residues. CDR3 in DNA: TGTGCCAGCAGTCTAAGGCGGGACACTGAAGCTTTCTTT. This gives the protein CASSLRRDTEAFF.

This sequence joins TRBV15 and TRBJ2-3, with a possible D match to TRBD2 (5 bases). This CDR3 is 15 amino acids long. The ends were cut back, 7 bases at V and 0 bases at J, with 14 bases in the middle. The germline V gene encodes CDR1 LNHNV and CDR2 YYDKDF (reference sequence). DNA of the CDR3: TGTGCCACCACCGTGGGAAGGACTAGCACAGATACGCAGTATTTT. Encoded protein: CATTVGRTSTDTQYF.

Notes on this clone: The same CDR3 arises from other DNA sequences in this sample as well. This chain links TRBV30 with TRBJ1-3; D call uncertain. The CDR3 is 12 amino acids. V lost 1 base to trimming and J lost 0 bases, with 1 base between them. Looked up from germline, CDR1 is GTSNPN and CDR2 is SVGIG (reference sequence). CDR3 in DNA: TGTGCCTGGAGTGCCTCTGGAAACACCATATATTTT. Its translation is CAWSASGNTIYF.

This clone has a single count. This chain links TRBV10-2 with TRBJ2-5, with 10 bases fitting TRBD2. Germline-derived CDR1 and CDR2 are WSHSY and SAAADI. The CDR3 is 16 amino acids. The V gene end was trimmed by 5 bases and the J gene end by 4 bases; junction bases not matched to a gene: 10. CDR3 amino acids: CASSWASGSLGETQYF. The CDR3 bases are TGCGCCAGCAGTTGGGCTAGCGGGAGTTTAGGAGAGACCCAGTACTTC.

In its sample, this clone was seen a few times. The CDR3 is CASSAAGGGPKGANVLTF. Written as DNA, the CDR3 is TGTGCCAGCAGCGCGGCAGGAGGGGGGCCGAAGGGGGCCAACGTCCTGACTTTC. The V and J genes are TRBV7-2 and TRBJ2-6; D might be TRBD1 or TRBD2, each matching 6 bases. V was pared by 5 bases and J by 4 bases, with 21 bases between. There are 18 residues in the CDR3. Germline V CDR1 and CDR2: SGHTA, FQGNSA. Variable domain in full (rest from reference TRBV7-2 and TRBJ2-6): GAGVSQSPSNKVTEKGKDVELRCDPISGHTALYWYRQSLGQGLEFLIYFQGNSAPDKSGLPSDRFSAERTGGSVSTLTIQRTQQEDSAVYLCASSAAGGGPKGANVLTFGAGSRLTVL.

Here the CDR3 DNA reads TGTGCCACCAGCAGAGATCCTTCCTTGGGAGAGACCCAGTACTTC. This sequence encodes CATSRDPSLGETQYF. The chain recombines TRBV15 with TRBJ2-5; D is uncertain. V was pared by 0 bases and J by 4 bases, with 12 bases between. This CDR3 has 15 residues. Per the germline V gene, CDR1 is LNHNV and CDR2 is YYDKDF (reference sequence).

With respect to this clone: Different DNA sequences within this sample yield the same CDR3. The chain uses TRBV5-1 and TRBJ2-7; D is undetermined. V lost 0 bases and J 3 bases, leaving 7 bases between the germline ends. Germline V gene sequence: CDR1 SGHRS, CDR2 YFSETQ. The CDR3 extends over 13 amino acids. The CDR3, as DNA: TGCGCCAGCAGCTTGGTTCTGAGCTACGAGCAGTACTTC. Protein product: CASSLVLSYEQYF.

This chain uses TRBV7-9 with TRBJ2-1, with TRBD1 matching 10 bases. With 1 base clipped from V and 6 bases from J, the junction kept 3 bases outside the gene matches. The germline V gene has CDR1 SEHNR and CDR2 FQNEAQ (reference sequence). The length of the CDR3 is 15 residues. The CDR3 spells CASSLEGQGFNEQFF. The DNA for the CDR3 is TGTGCCAGCAGCTTAGAGGGACAGGGGTTCAATGAGCAGTTCTTC. The complete variable domain, with remaining parts taken from reference TRBV7-9 and TRBJ2-1, reads DTGVSQNPRHKITKRGQNVTFRCDPISEHNRLYWYRQTLGQGPEFLTYFQNEAQLEKSRLLSDRFSAERPKGSFSTLEIQRTEQGDSAMYLCASSLEGQGFNEQFFGPGTRLTVL.

The V gene is TRBV11-1, the J gene TRBJ1-1; D uncertain. Germline V gene lookup returns CDR1 SGHAT and CDR2 FQDESV (reference sequence). The CDR3 consists of 13 residues. V was pared by 3 bases and J by 1 base, with 6 bases between. CDR3 bases: TGTGCCAGCAGCTTCGGGAAGAACACTGAAGCTTTCTTT. It is translated as CASSFGKNTEAFF.

The chain couples TRBV10-3 to TRBJ2-2; TRBD1 matches 9 bases. Trimming took 8 bases from V and 2 from J; bases not matched to a gene: 9. Per the germline V gene, CDR1 is ENHRY and CDR2 is SYGVKD. The CDR3 is 16 amino acids. The CDR3 coding sequence is TGTGCCATCGGGGACAGGGCCCTTGTAAACACCGGGGAGCTGTTTTTT. Translation: CAIGDRALVNTGELFF.

In regard to this clone: In the same sample, other DNA sequences code for this CDR3. The chain uses TRBV7-9 and TRBJ2-3, with 7 bases lining up with TRBD2. V dropped 8 bases and J dropped 1; count of bases not matched to a gene: 6. The CDR3 has 14 residues. Germline assignment: CDR1 SEHNR and CDR2 FQNEAQ (reference sequence). The DNA for the CDR3 is TGTGCCAGCTCCCGCGCGGGAGGCACAGATACGCAGTATTTT. It codes for CASSRAGGTDTQYF.

Regarding this clone: Other nucleotide sequences in the sample specify the same CDR3. The CDR3 nucleotides are TGCGCCAGCAGCCTACAGGGAACGGGATACGAGCAGTACTTC. Translation gives CASSLQGTGYEQYF. The chain combines TRBV5-1 with TRBJ2-7; D is perhaps TRBD1 (6 bases). The length of the CDR3 is 14 residues. Trimming cost V 4 bases and J 4 bases, with 15 bases left between them. CDR1 is SGHRS, CDR2 YFSETQ, per germline.